One and the same sample provided the 7 T cell receptor beta chains below, sequenced in a study of shared clonotypes between healthy human individuals. TCRdb keeps only in-frame clones here, not all; method: immunoSEQ multiplex PCR. The table has a few hundred thousand clones, 87% seen once. The sample was memory CD8+ T cells sorted from blood. This sample's subset: CD45RO+ cells pooled with CCR7-negative TemRA cells. Source of these receptors: a man between 18 and 35 years old in good health.

V and J are TRBV30 and TRBJ2-7; 8 bases fit TRBD2. This CDR3 spans 13 amino acids. Per germline, CDR1 GTSNPN and CDR2 SVGIG (reference sequence). V gave up 3 bases and J gave up 7 bases; unmatched junction bases: 8. CDR3 in amino acids: CAWSPGGLGEQYF. CDR3 in DNA: TGTGCCTGGAGCCCCGGGGGACTAGGGGAGCAGTACTTC. Looking up the rest from reference TRBV30 and TRBJ2-7 gives the full variable domain: SQTIHQWPATLVQPVGSPLSLECTVEGTSNPNLYWYRQAAGRGLQLLFYSVGIGQISSEVPQNLSASRPQDRQFILSSKKLLLSDSGFYLCAWSPGGLGEQYFGPGTRLTVT.

The chain links TRBV9 to TRBJ2-3, with D maybe TRBD2 (5 bases). From germline, CDR1 is SGDLS and CDR2 YYNGEE. The CDR3 has 14 residues. V shed 4 bases and J shed 2 bases, with 11 bases lying between them. The CDR3 DNA reads as TGTGCCAGCAGCCCCAGGACTTCCACAGATACGCAGTATTTT. Amino acid sequence: CASSPRTSTDTQYF.

The rearrangement links TRBV13 to TRBJ2-1; D is tentatively TRBD1 or TRBD2 (5 bases each). The CDR3 length is 14 residues. Germline CDR1 and CDR2: PRHDT and FYEKMQ (reference sequence). V shed 10 bases and J shed 3 bases, with 16 bases lying between them. This CDR3 reads CATEGTPIYNEQFF. DNA of the CDR3: TGTGCCACTGAGGGGACGCCCATCTACAATGAGCAGTTCTTC.

In nucleotides, the CDR3 is TGTGCCAGCAGTGCCCTCGGCAGCGGCACAGATACGCAGTATTTT. Residues: CASSALGSGTDTQYF. The chain uses TRBV27 and TRBJ2-3; unclear D gene. This CDR3 spans 15 amino acids. CDR1 and CDR2 from the germline V gene are MNHEY and SMNVEV (reference sequence). With 5 bases removed from V and 1 base from J, the gap between germline ends came to 13 bases.

The V call is TRBV7-9, the J call TRBJ2-3; TRBD2 agrees at 10 bases. The germline V gene encodes CDR1 SEHNR and CDR2 FQNEAQ (reference sequence). The CDR3 contains 18 residues. After removal of 1 base from V and 5 bases from J, the junction contained 12 bases not matched to a gene. In DNA, the CDR3 is TGTGCCAGCAGCTTAGTAGGCGAAGCGGGGGGGCCGGGAGATACGCAGTATTTT. Translation gives CASSLVGEAGGPGDTQYF.

The chain uses TRBV6-1 and TRBJ2-7; D could derive from TRBD1 or TRBD2 (5 bases each). The germline V gene has CDR1 MNHNS and CDR2 SASEGT. V lost 0 bases to trimming and J lost 6 bases, with 15 bases between them. The CDR3 spans 15 residues. The CDR3 DNA reads as TGTGCCAGCAGTGAAGCGCCGTGGGGGACGGGCGAGCAGTACTTC. This gives the protein CASSEAPWGTGEQYF.

The V gene is TRBV6-5, the J gene TRBJ2-1; D remains unclear. V was trimmed by 6 bases and J by 4 bases, leaving 10 bases between them. Germline V lookup: CDR1 MNHEY, CDR2 SVGAGI. This CDR3 spans 13 amino acids. CDR3 residues: CASSSTPYNEQFF. The CDR3 nucleotides read TGTGCCAGCAGCTCGACACCGTACAATGAGCAGTTCTTC.